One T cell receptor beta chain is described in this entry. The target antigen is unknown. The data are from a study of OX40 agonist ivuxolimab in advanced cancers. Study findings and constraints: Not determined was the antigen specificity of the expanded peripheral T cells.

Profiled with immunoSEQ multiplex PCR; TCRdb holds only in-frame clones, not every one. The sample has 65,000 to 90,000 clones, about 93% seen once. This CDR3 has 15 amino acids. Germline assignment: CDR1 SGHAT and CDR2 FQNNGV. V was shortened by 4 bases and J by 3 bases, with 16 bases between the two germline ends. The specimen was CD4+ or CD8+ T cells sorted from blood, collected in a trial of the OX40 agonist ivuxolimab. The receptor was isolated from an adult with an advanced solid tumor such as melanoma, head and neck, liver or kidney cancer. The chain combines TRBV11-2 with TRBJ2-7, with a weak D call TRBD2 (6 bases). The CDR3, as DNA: TGTGCCAGCAGCTCCCCCGGGACTCTACTCTACGAGCAGTACTTC. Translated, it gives CASSSPGTLLYEQYF.